The entry below gives a single T cell receptor (beta chain) sequence along with its context. Its antigen is not known. Mismatch with germline at one junction end may stem from a read error. This sample includes further DNA sequences coding for the same CDR3. Produced via immunoSEQ multiplex PCR; TCRdb's table is partial and in-frame only. The profile shows roughly 50,000 clones, approximately 79% of them singletons. The data stem from a study of radiotherapy plus CTLA-4 blockade in lung cancer. Study-wide points: Per reports, early blood T cell clone dynamics, plus interferon-beta, forecast response most strongly.

This material consisted of peripheral blood, taken from a patient treated with radiotherapy plus ipilimumab. This sequence originates from a human donor with non-small cell lung cancer who had stable disease on radiotherapy plus ipilimumab.

In DNA, the CDR3 is TGCGCTAGTGGTTTGTCGCTAGCGGGTTTCACCGGGGAGCTGTTTTTT. It codes for CASGLSLAGFTGELFF. The genes are TRBV12-5 and TRBJ2-2; 8 bases agree with TRBD2. Per germline, CDR1 LGHNT and CDR2 FRNRAP. This CDR3 contains 16 residues. The full variable domain, rest sourced from reference TRBV12-5 and TRBJ2-2, is DARVTQTPRHKVTEMGQEVTMRCQPILGHNTVFWYRQTMMQGLELLAYFRNRAPLDDSGMPKDRFSAEMPDATLATLKIQPSEPRDSAVYFCASGLSLAGFTGELFFGEGSRLTVL.